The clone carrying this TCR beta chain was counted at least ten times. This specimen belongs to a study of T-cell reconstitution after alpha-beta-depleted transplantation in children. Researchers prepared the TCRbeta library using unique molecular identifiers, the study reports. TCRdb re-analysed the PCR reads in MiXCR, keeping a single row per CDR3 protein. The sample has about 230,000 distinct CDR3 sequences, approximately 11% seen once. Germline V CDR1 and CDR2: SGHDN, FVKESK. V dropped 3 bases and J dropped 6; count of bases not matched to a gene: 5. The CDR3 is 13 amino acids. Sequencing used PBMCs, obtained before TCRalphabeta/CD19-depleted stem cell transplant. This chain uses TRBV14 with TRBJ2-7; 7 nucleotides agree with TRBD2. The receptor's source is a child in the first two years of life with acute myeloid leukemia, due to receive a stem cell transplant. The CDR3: CASSHPGGGEQYF. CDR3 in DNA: TGTGCCAGCAGCCACCCGGGAGGAGGCGAGCAGTACTTC.